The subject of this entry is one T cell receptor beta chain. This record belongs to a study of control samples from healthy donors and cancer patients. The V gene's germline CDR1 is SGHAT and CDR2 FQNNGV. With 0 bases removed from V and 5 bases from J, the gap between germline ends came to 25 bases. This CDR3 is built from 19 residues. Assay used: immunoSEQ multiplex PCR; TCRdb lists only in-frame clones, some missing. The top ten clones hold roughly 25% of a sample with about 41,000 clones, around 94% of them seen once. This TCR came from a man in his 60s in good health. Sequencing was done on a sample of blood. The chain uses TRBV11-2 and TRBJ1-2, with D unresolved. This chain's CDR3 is CASSLDGWATLQRFYGYTF. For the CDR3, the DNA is TGTGCCAGCAGCTTAGATGGATGGGCGACACTTCAGAGGTTTTATGGCTACACCTTC.